The present T cell receptor (beta chain) was sequenced within a study of shared clonotypes between healthy human individuals. Naive CD8 cells lacked CD45RO, underwent positive selection for CCR7 and left out terminally differentiated effector memory CD45RA+ cells. The data were produced by immunoSEQ multiplex PCR, yet TCRdb's version contains in-frame clones alone and is incomplete. The table records about 2 million clones, approximately 94% of them present only once. This clone appeared once. With 7 bases removed from V and 8 bases from J, the gap between germline ends came to 15 bases. The CDR3 covers 12 residues. Germline-derived CDR1 and CDR2 are SGHTS and YDEGEE.

The V call is TRBV5-8, the J call TRBJ1-2; D gene uncertain. Sequencing was carried out using naive CD8+ T cells sorted from blood. The clonotype comes from a young man in good health. The CDR3 sequence is CASSLGAGGYTF. CDR3 DNA: TGTGCCAGCTCCTTAGGCGCTGGCGGCTACACCTTC.